Reported below is one TCR beta chain. Libraries were prepared by immunoSEQ multiplex PCR; TCRdb keeps only in-frame clonotypes and omits some of them. The sample contains approximately 12,000 clones, around four fifths of which appear only once. This record belongs to a study of OX40 agonist ivuxolimab in advanced cancers. Study-wide background: Every patient in dose escalation had hepatocellular carcinoma, melanoma, renal cell or head and neck cancer. Three dose-escalation patients had partial responses: one with hepatocellular carcinoma and two with cutaneous melanoma.

The ends were cut back, 1 base at V and 3 bases at J, with 7 bases in the middle. Germline CDR1 reads MDHEN; CDR2 reads SYDVKM. This CDR3 is built from 13 residues. The material sequenced was CD4+ or CD8+ T cells sorted from blood, taken in a trial of the OX40 agonist ivuxolimab. The rearrangement uses TRBV28 and TRBJ2-7, with unresolved D. This clonotype was sampled from an adult with an advanced solid tumor such as melanoma, head and neck, liver or kidney cancer. The CDR3 sequence: CASSLLGIYEQYF. The CDR3 DNA reads TGTGCCAGCAGTTTATTAGGGATCTACGAGCAGTACTTC.